This paragraph covers one TCR beta chain sequence. Its target is unknown. These data originate in a study of shared clonotypes between healthy human individuals. Study-level results: It was observed that roughly 5% of naive CD4 clonotypes were shared across a handful of donors.

Per the authors' pipeline: ImmunoSEQ output lacked quality scores and full-length reads, limiting matched filtering. TCRdb keeps only in-frame clones here, not all; method: immunoSEQ multiplex PCR. The V and J calls and the clone size are those of that table, but D and trimming were determined from the DNA. The sample consists of about 2.2 million clones, about 94% of them appearing once. J lost 2 bases, V lost 7 bases, and 9 bases had no gene match. This CDR3 region has 17 residues. CDR1 is LNHDA and CDR2 is SQIVND in the germline V gene (reference sequence). CD45RO-negative CD8 cells positively selected for CCR7 made up the naive population, which excluded terminally differentiated effector memory CD45RA+ cells.

The sample comprised naive CD8+ T cells from PBMCs. The clonotype originates from a man between 18 and 29 years old in good health. Some clones in this sample may be carry-over from other donors' samples. The gene calls are TRBV19 and TRBJ2-6; 9 bases map to TRBD1. CDR3 DNA: TGTGCCAGTACCCCGGGACAGGGACCTACTGGGGCCAACGTCCTGACTTTC. Amino acid sequence: CASTPGQGPTGANVLTF.